Presented here are 7 T cell receptor beta chains from one specimen sequenced in a study of T-cell reconstitution after alpha-beta-depleted transplantation in children. Unique molecular identifiers tagged the TCRbeta library. TCRdb called the PCR reads again in MiXCR, with one record for every CDR3 protein. The repertoire consists of about 200,000 distinct CDR3 sequences, with about 15% occurring once and the leading ten covering about two fifths. Source: PBMCs, mostly from graft donor cells, taken 360 days after TCRalphabeta/CD19-depleted stem cell transplant. The receptors originated from a male patient aged 2 to 9 who had a stem cell transplant for acute lymphoblastic leukemia, so the T cells may come from the graft donor.

This clonotype was seen a handful of times. The chain is built from TRBV29-1 and TRBJ1-1, with D unresolved. V lost 2 bases, J lost 4 bases, and 8 bases lay in between. The CDR3 extends over 12 amino acids. The germline gives CDR1 SQVTM, CDR2 ANQGSEA. The CDR3 here is CSVETSFTEAFF. The CDR3 DNA is TGCAGCGTTGAAACGTCGTTCACTGAAGCTTTCTTT.

The chain is built from TRBV4-1 and TRBJ1-1; D gene uncertain. In germline, CDR1 is MGHRA, CDR2 YSYEKL. Trimming took off 1 base at V and 5 bases at J, with 14 bases between the two ends. The CDR3 runs 15 residues. CDR3 DNA sequence: TGCGCCAGCAGCCAAGTTTCCGGAGTAGGGACTGAAGCTTTCTTT. Translation gives CASSQVSGVGTEAFF.

This clonotype has just a few counts. The chain carries TRBV30 and TRBJ1-1, with a weak D call TRBD1 (5 bases). With 3 bases removed from V and 11 bases from J, the gap between germline ends came to 19 bases. The germline V gene has CDR1 GTSNPN and CDR2 SVGIG (reference sequence). CDR3 length equals 13 residues. The CDR3 spells CAWSPGPILGAFF. The CDR3 region has the DNA TGTGCCTGGAGCCCGGGGCCCATTTTAGGGGCTTTCTTT.

This clonotype was seen a few times. The V call is TRBV12-3 or TRBV12-4, the J call TRBJ2-7; D is perhaps TRBD1 (7 bases). CDR3 size: 12 residues. Trimming cost V 7 bases and J 4 bases, with 11 bases left between them. This CDR3 is CASTQGGYEQYF. The CDR3 region has the DNA TGTGCCAGCACTCAGGGGGGATACGAGCAGTACTTC.

The DNA for the CDR3 is TGCAGCGTTCTCCGGGGGGGGGCAGATACGCAGTATTTT. Translating gives CSVLRGGADTQYF. The chain is built from TRBV29-1 and TRBJ2-3; TRBD2 agrees at 8 bases. The CDR3 spans 13 residues. The germline CDR1 and CDR2 sequences are SQVTM and ANQGSEA. The ends lost 5 bases at V and 4 bases at J; junction bases unmatched: 5.

This chain connects TRBV30 to TRBJ2-1; either TRBD1 or TRBD2 may fit D (6 bases each). The germline V and J ends were trimmed by 7 bases and 8 bases, with 21 bases remaining between them. Germline CDR1 GTSNPN, CDR2 SVGIG (reference sequence). The CDR3 totals 14 residues. The CDR3 sequence: CASGATLRVDEQFF. CDR3 DNA sequence: TGTGCCTCGGGGGCCACCCTCAGAGTCGATGAGCAGTTCTTC.

The rearrangement joins TRBV13 to TRBJ1-2; 7 nucleotides line up with TRBD1. Germline CDR1 PRHDT, CDR2 FYEKMQ (reference sequence). The CDR3 runs 15 residues. V lost 0 bases, J lost 4 bases, and 5 bases stayed unmatched. The CDR3 coding sequence is TGTGCCAGCAGCTTAGGCGACAGGGAGGCCTATGGCTACACCTTC. Amino acids: CASSLGDREAYGYTF.